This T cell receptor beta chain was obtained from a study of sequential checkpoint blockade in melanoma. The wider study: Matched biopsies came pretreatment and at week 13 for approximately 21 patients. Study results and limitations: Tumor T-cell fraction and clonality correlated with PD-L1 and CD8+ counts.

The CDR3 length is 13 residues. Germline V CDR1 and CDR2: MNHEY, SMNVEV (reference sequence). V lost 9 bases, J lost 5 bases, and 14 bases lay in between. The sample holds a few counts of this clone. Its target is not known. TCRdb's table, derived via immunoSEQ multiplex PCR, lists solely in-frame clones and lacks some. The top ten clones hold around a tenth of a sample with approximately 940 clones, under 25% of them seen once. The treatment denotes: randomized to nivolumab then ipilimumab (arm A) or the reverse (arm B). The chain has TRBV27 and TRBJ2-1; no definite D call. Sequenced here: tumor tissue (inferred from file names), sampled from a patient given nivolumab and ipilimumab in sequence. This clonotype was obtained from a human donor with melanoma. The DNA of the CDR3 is TGTGCCAGTCGAAGGCTCGACAACAATGAGCAGTTCTTC. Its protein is CASRRLDNNEQFF.